A single sample gave rise to the 5 T cell receptor beta chains below, sequenced in a study of shared clonotypes between healthy human individuals. Produced via immunoSEQ multiplex PCR; TCRdb's table is partial and in-frame only. The sample shows roughly 2 million clones, 90% to 95% of them seen only once. The specimen was naive CD4+ T cells sorted from blood. The subset is: CD45RA+ positively selected. The receptors were sampled from a man aged 18 to 29 in good health.

The CDR3 reads CASSDPGGPTDTQYF. For the CDR3, the DNA is TGTGCCAGCAGTGACCCGGGGGGGCCGACAGATACGCAGTATTTT. The V gene is TRBV6-1, the J gene TRBJ2-3; 8 bases agree with TRBD2. Trimming removed 3 bases from V and 3 bases from J; junction bases left unmatched: 5. The germline V gene encodes CDR1 MNHNS and CDR2 SASEGT. The CDR3 is 15 amino acids.

This rearrangement joins TRBV6-1 to TRBJ1-2, with 7 bases identical to TRBD1. CDR3 length: 14 residues. Germline values: CDR1 MNHNS, CDR2 SASEGT. J gave up 5 bases and V 0 bases, and 3 bases lay outside the gene matches. The CDR3 bases are TGTGCCAGCAGTGAAGCGGGACAGTTTTATGGCTACACCTTC. Translated, it gives CASSEAGQFYGYTF.

The chain uses TRBV5-1 and TRBJ2-2; 7 bases match TRBD1. Germline values: CDR1 SGHRS, CDR2 YFSETQ. The junction had 10 bases not matched to a gene; V was cut back by 4 bases and J by 7 bases. The CDR3 length is 15 residues. The CDR3 coding sequence is TGCGCCAGCAGCAGTTTAACAGGGGACCACGGGGAGCTGTTTTTT. Its protein is CASSSLTGDHGELFF.

This chain joins TRBV7-2 and TRBJ2-1; D might be TRBD1 (6 bases). The germline CDR1 and CDR2 sequences are SGHTA and FQGNSA. This CDR3 has 14 amino acids. Trimming pared 5 bases from V and 5 bases from J, leaving 13 bases between. The CDR3 sequence is CASSGLRGHNEQFF. The CDR3 nucleotides read TGTGCCAGCAGCGGCCTCAGGGGCCACAATGAGCAGTTCTTC.

As regards this clone: The identical CDR3 is also encoded by other nucleotide sequences in the sample. This chain uses TRBV7-8 with TRBJ1-1; perhaps TRBD1 as D (6 bases). CDR1 SGHVS and CDR2 FQNEAQ come from the germline V gene. V lost 1 base and J 5 bases, leaving 8 bases between the germline ends. The CDR3 has 13 amino acids. CDR3 region: CASSLVRGTEAFF. CDR3 DNA sequence: TGTGCCAGCAGCTTAGTCAGGGGTACTGAAGCTTTCTTT.